This T cell receptor (beta chain) was obtained from a study of T cell repertoires in cytomegalovirus infection. TCRdb reanalysed the reads using MiXCR and keeps one entry per CDR3 protein. The top ten hold 7% to 9% of the sample, which has about 600,000 distinct CDR3 sequences, roughly a quarter seen once. Germline CDR1 SGDLS, CDR2 YYNGEE. The CDR3 spans 14 residues. V lost 0 bases and J 4 bases, leaving 10 bases between the germline ends. This sequence was found in a human donor in good health (CMV status not recorded). Some clones in this sample may be carry-over from other donors' samples. The chain is built from TRBV9 and TRBJ1-2; D might be TRBD1 (5 bases). Material for sequencing was CD8+ T cells from PBMCs. Written as DNA, the CDR3 is TGTGCCAGCAGCGTAGATGGGGGATCCTATGGCTACACCTTC. Translating it yields CASSVDGGSYGYTF.